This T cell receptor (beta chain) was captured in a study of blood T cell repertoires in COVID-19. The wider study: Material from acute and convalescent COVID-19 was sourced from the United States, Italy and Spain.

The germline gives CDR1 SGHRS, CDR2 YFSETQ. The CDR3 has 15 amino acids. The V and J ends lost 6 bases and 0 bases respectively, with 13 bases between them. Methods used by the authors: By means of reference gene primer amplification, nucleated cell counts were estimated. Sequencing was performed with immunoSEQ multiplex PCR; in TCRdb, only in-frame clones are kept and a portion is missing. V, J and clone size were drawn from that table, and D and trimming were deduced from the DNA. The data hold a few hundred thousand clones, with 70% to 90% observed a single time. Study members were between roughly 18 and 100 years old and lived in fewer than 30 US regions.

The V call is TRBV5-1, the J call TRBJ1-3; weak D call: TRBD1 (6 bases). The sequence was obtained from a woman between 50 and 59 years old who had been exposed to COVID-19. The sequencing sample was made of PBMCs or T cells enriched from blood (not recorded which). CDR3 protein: CASMTGYPSGNTIYF. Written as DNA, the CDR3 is TGCGCCAGCATGACAGGATACCCCTCTGGAAACACCATATATTTT.